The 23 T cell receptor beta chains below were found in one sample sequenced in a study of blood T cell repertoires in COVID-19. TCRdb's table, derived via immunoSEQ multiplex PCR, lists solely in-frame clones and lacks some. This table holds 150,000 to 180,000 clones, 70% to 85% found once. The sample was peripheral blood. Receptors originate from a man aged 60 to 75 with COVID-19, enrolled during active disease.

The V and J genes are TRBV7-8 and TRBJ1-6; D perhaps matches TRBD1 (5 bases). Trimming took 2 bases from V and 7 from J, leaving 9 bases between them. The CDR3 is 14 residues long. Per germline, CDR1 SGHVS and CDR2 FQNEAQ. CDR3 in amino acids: CASSLSGNNSPLHF. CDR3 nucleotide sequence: TGTGCCAGCAGCTTATCAGGGAACAATTCACCCCTCCACTTT.

The CDR3 nucleotides read TGCGCCAGCAGAGCCCACACTAGCGGGAGATTTAATGAGCAGTTCTTC. Its translation: CASRAHTSGRFNEQFF. V gene TRBV4-3 combines with J gene TRBJ2-1, with 11 bases aligning to TRBD2. CDR1 is LGHNA, CDR2 YSLEER, per germline. The CDR3 is 16 residues long. The junction had 11 bases not matched to a gene; V was cut back by 6 bases and J by 7 bases.

In DNA, the CDR3 is TGTGCCAGCAGCTTAGTTCAGGGACTAGCGGGCTCCTACGAGCAGTACTTC. It specifies CASSLVQGLAGSYEQYF. The V call is TRBV7-9, the J call TRBJ2-7; 12 bases match TRBD2. Germline V CDR1 and CDR2: SEHNR, FQNEAQ (reference sequence). V shed 1 base, J shed 0 bases, and the junction held 4 bases outside the gene matches. This CDR3 is 17 amino acids long. The full variable domain, rest sourced from reference TRBV7-9 and TRBJ2-7, is DTGVSQNPRHKITKRGQNVTFRCDPISEHNRLYWYRQTLGQGPEFLTYFQNEAQLEKSRLLSDRFSAERPKGSFSTLEIQRTEQGDSAMYLCASSLVQGLAGSYEQYFGPGTRLTVT.

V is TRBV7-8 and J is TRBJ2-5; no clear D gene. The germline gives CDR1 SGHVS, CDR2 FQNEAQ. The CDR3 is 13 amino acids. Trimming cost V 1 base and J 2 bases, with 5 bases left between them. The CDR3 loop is CASSLGQQETQYF. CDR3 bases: TGTGCCAGCAGCTTAGGGCAACAAGAGACCCAGTACTTC.

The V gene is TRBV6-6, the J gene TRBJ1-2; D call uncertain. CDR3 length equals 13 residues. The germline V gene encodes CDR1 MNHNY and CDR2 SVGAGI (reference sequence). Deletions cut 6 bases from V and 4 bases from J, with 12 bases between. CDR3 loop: CASSSSESYGYTF. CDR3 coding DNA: TGTGCCAGCAGCTCTTCTGAGTCCTATGGCTACACCTTC.

The CDR3 here is CASSTGTSGNNEQFF. DNA for the CDR3: TGCGCCAGCAGCACGGGGACTAGCGGGAACAATGAGCAGTTCTTC. The chain couples TRBV5-1 to TRBJ2-1; 13 positions match TRBD2. The ends lost 4 bases at V and 5 bases at J; junction bases unmatched: 3. The CDR3 has 15 residues. The germline V gene has CDR1 SGHRS and CDR2 YFSETQ. Supplemented by reference TRBV5-1 and TRBJ2-1, the full variable domain reads KAGVTQTPRYLIKTRGQQVTLSCSPISGHRSVSWYQQTPGQGLQFLFEYFSETQRNKGNFPGRFSGRQFSNSRSEMNVSTLELGDSALYLCASSTGTSGNNEQFFGPGTRLTVL.

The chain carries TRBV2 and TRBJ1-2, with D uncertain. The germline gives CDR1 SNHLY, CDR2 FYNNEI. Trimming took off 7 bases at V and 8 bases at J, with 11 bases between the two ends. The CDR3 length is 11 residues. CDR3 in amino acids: CASTPRLGYTF. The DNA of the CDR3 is TGTGCCAGCACTCCGAGGTTGGGCTACACCTTC.

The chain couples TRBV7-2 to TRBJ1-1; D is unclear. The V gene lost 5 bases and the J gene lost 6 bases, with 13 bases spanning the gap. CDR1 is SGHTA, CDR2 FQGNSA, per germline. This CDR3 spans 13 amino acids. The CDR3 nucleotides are TGTGCCAGCAGCGACTGGACTACCCCTGAAGCTTTCTTT. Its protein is CASSDWTTPEAFF.

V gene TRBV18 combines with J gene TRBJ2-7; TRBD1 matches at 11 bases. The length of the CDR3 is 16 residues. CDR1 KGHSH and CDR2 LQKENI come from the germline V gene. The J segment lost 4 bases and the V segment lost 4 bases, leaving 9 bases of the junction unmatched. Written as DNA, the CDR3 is TGTGCCAGCTCACTCGGACAGGGGGCCTTCGGGTACGAGCAGTACTTC. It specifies CASSLGQGAFGYEQYF.

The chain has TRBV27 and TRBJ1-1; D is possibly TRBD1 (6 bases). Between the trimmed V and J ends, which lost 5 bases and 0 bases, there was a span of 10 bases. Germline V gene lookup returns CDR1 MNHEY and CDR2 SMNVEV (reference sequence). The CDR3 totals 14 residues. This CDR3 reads CASSVYRVNTEAFF. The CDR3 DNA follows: TGTGCCAGCAGTGTTTACAGGGTGAACACTGAAGCTTTCTTT.

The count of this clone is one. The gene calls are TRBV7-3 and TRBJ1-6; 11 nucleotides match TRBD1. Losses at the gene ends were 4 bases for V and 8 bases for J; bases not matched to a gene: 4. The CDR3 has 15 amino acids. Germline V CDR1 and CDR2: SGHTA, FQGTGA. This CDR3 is CASSYGQGADSPLHF. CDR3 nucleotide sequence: TGTGCCAGCAGCTATGGACAGGGGGCGGATTCACCCCTCCACTTT.

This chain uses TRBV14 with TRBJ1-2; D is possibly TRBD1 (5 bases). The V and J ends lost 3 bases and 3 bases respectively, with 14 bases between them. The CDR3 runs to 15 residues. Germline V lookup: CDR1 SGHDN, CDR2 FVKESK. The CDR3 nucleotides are TGTGCCAGCAGCCACCGGTGGGGGGTCGACTATGGCTACACCTTC. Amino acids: CASSHRWGVDYGYTF.

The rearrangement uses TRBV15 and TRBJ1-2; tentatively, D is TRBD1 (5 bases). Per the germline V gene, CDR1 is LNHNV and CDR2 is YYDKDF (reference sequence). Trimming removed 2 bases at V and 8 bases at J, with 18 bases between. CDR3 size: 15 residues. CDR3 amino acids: CATSRPTGQVGGYTF. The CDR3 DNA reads TGTGCCACCAGCAGACCCACAGGCCAGGTAGGAGGCTACACCTTC. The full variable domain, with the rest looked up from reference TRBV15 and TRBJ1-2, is DAMVIQNPRYQVTQFGKPVTLSCSQTLNHNVMYWYQQKSSQAPKLLFHYYDKDFNNEADTPDNFQSRRPNTSFCFLDIRSPGLGDTAMYLCATSRPTGQVGGYTFGSGTRLTVV.

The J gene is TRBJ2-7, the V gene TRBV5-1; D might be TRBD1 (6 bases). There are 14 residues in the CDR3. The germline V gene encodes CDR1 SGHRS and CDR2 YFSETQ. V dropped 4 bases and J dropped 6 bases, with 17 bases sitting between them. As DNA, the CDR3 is TGCGCCAGCAGCATTGGACTCAGGACAGCCGAGCAGTACTTC. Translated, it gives CASSIGLRTAEQYF. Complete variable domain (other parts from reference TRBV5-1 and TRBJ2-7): KAGVTQTPRYLIKTRGQQVTLSCSPISGHRSVSWYQQTPGQGLQFLFEYFSETQRNKGNFPGRFSGRQFSNSRSEMNVSTLELGDSALYLCASSIGLRTAEQYFGPGTRLTVT.

The CDR3 DNA sequence: TGTGCCACCAGTGACCCAGAACCGGGACAGATGAATGAGCAGTTCTTC. This sequence encodes CATSDPEPGQMNEQFF. The chain couples TRBV24-1 to TRBJ2-1, with 7 bases fitting TRBD1. CDR1 KGHDR and CDR2 SFDVKD come from the germline V gene. The CDR3 has 16 residues. J was trimmed by 7 bases and V by 4 bases; bases with no gene match: 12.

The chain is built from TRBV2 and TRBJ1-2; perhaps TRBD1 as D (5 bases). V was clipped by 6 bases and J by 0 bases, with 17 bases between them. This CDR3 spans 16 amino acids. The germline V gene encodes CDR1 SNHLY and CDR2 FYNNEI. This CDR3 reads CASRAGTVPPNYGYTF. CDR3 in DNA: TGTGCCAGCAGGGCGGGGACGGTACCCCCTAACTATGGCTACACCTTC.

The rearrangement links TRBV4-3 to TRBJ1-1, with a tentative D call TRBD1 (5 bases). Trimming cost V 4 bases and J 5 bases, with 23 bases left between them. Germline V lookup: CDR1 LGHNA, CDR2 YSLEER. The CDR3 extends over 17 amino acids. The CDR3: CASSLAGFGGEGTEAFF. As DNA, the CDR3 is TGCGCCAGCAGCCTCGCGGGATTCGGGGGTGAGGGGACTGAAGCTTTCTTT.

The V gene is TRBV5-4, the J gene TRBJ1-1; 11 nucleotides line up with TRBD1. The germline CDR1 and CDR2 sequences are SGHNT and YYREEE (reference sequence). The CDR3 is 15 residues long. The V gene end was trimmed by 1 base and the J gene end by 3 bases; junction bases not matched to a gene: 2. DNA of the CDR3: TGTGCCAGCAGCTTGTTGGGACAGGGGGACACTGAAGCTTTCTTT. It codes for CASSLLGQGDTEAFF.

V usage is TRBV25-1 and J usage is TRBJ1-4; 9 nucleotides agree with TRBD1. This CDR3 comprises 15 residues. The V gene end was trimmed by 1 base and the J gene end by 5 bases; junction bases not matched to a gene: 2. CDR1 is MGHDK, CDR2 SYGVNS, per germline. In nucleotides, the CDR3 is TGTGCCAGCAGTGAATCCGGGACAGGGAATGAAAAACTGTTTTTT. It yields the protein CASSESGTGNEKLFF.

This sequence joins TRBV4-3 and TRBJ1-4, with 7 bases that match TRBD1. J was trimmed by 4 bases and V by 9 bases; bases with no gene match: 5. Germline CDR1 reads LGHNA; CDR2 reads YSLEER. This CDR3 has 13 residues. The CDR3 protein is CASADRLNEKLFF. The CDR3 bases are TGCGCCAGTGCGGACAGGCTTAATGAAAAACTGTTTTTT.

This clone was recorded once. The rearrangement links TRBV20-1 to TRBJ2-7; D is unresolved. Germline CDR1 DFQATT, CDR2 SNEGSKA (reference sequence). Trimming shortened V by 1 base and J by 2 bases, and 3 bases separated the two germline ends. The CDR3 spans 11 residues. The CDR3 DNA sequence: TGCAGTGCTAGAGGGCCCTACGAGCAGTACTTC. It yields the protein CSARGPYEQYF.

The CDR3 nucleotides read TGTGCCAGCTCACCAAAACAGGGGGGGAACACTGAAGCTTTCTTT. This translates into CASSPKQGGNTEAFF. The chain carries TRBV18 and TRBJ1-1; TRBD1 matches 8 bases. The CDR3 covers 15 residues. The J segment lost 1 base and the V segment lost 2 bases, leaving 3 bases of the junction unmatched. Germline CDR1 KGHSH, CDR2 LQKENI.

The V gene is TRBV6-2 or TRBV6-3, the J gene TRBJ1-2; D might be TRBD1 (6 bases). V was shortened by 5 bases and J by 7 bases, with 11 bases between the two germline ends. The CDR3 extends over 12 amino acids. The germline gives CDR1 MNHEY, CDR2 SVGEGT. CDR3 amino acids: CASSPGQFGYTF. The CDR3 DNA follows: TGTGCCAGCAGTCCCGGACAGTTTGGCTACACCTTC.